The 29 T cell receptor beta chains below come from one sample, sequenced in a study of blood T cell repertoires in COVID-19. Sequencing was performed with immunoSEQ multiplex PCR; in TCRdb, only in-frame clones are kept and a portion is missing. The profile shows some 400,000 clones, approximately 80% of them singletons. Sequencing input: peripheral blood. These receptors were collected from a human donor with acute or convalescent COVID-19. The donor label of this sample is uncertain.

The chain has TRBV5-1 and TRBJ2-7; D may be TRBD2 (6 bases). The CDR3 totals 13 residues. Trimming stripped 4 bases from V and 1 base from J, with 9 bases between. CDR1 is SGHRS and CDR2 is YFSETQ in the germline V gene. CDR3: CASSVGRSYEQYF. For the CDR3, the DNA is TGCGCCAGCAGCGTAGGGAGGTCCTACGAGCAGTACTTC.

This chain links TRBV29-1 with TRBJ1-1; unclear D gene. Trimming removed 7 bases from V and 0 bases from J, with 9 bases in between. The CDR3 sequence is 12 residues long. Per germline, CDR1 SQVTM and CDR2 ANQGSEA. Here the CDR3 reads CSANGLNTEAFF. CDR3 sequence (DNA): TGCAGCGCAAATGGCTTGAACACTGAAGCTTTCTTT.

There are a few counts of this clone. The same CDR3 is also encoded by other DNA sequences in this sample. The V and J genes are TRBV18 and TRBJ1-1; perhaps TRBD1 as D (5 bases). Between the trimmed V and J ends, which lost 1 base and 5 bases, there was a span of 8 bases. This CDR3 has 13 residues. The germline V gene has CDR1 KGHSH and CDR2 LQKENI. The CDR3 bases are TGTGCCAGCTCACCACAGGAGGGGACTGAAGCTTTCTTT. As protein: CASSPQEGTEAFF.

The chain uses TRBV21-1 and TRBJ1-5. TRBV21-1 counts as a pseudogene. The CDR3 contains 17 residues. CDR3 DNA: TGTGCCAGCAGCGGCGGGAAGCCAAAAGGGCCAAATCAGCCCCAGCATTTT. Its translation is CASSGGKPKGPNQPQHF.

The rearrangement uses TRBV24-1 and TRBJ1-2; 8 nucleotides match TRBD1. V gave up 4 bases and J gave up 2 bases; unmatched junction bases: 8. The germline V gene encodes CDR1 KGHDR and CDR2 SFDVKD. CDR3 length: 16 amino acids. The CDR3 sequence is CATSDPGQGKNYGYTF. The CDR3 DNA reads TGTGCCACCAGTGACCCTGGACAGGGCAAGAACTATGGCTACACCTTC.

The chain recombines TRBV3-1 (or the pseudogene TRBV3-2) with TRBJ1-3; D may be TRBD1 (5 bases). This CDR3 has 16 residues. Looked up from germline, CDR1 is LGHDT and CDR2 is YNNKEL (reference sequence). V lost 1 base and J lost 1, with 11 bases in between. CDR3 sequence: CASSQGQPKSGNTIYF. DNA of the CDR3: TGTGCCAGCAGCCAAGGACAGCCAAAATCTGGAAACACCATATATTTT.

This clone showed up just once. The rearrangement uses TRBV6-5 and TRBJ2-1, with D uncertain. Germline assignment: CDR1 MNHEY and CDR2 SVGAGI. V lost 6 bases and J 6 bases, leaving 12 bases between the germline ends. There are 13 residues in the CDR3. The CDR3 coding sequence is TGTGCCAGCAGGAGGTTAGTCTCCAATGAGCAGTTCTTC. Protein: CASRRLVSNEQFF.

This rearrangement joins TRBV18 to TRBJ2-3; D uncertain. Germline assignment: CDR1 KGHSH and CDR2 LQKENI. V was pared by 2 bases and J by 1 base, with 7 bases between. CDR3 length equals 14 residues. CDR3 sequence (DNA): TGTGCCAGCTCACCATCCCTACGCACAGATACGCAGTATTTT. Translating it yields CASSPSLRTDTQYF.

This rearrangement joins TRBV25-1 to TRBJ1-6; perhaps TRBD1 as D (6 bases). Trimming left V 7 bases short and J 6 bases short, with 13 bases between. Germline CDR1 MGHDK, CDR2 SYGVNS. This CDR3 is 14 amino acids long. The CDR3 loop reads CASTTGQINSPLHF. CDR3 DNA sequence: TGTGCCAGCACCACTGGACAGATTAATTCACCCCTCCACTTT.

The rearrangement uses TRBV11-1 and TRBJ2-5, with TRBD2 identical over 10 bases. Germline V lookup: CDR1 SGHAT, CDR2 FQDESV (reference sequence). V dropped 8 bases and J dropped 5; count of bases not matched to a gene: 8. The CDR3 is made up of 14 amino acids. The CDR3 nucleotides read TGTGCCAGCGGTCCTAGCGGGAGACGGGAGACCCAGTACTTC. It specifies CASGPSGRRETQYF.

The gene calls are TRBV3-1 (or the pseudogene TRBV3-2) and TRBJ1-1; D uncertain. The CDR3 loop spans 12 amino acids. Trimming shortened V by 5 bases and J by 3 bases, and 7 bases separated the two germline ends. The V gene's germline CDR1 is LGHDT and CDR2 YNNKEL (reference sequence). CDR3 sequence (DNA): TGTGCCAGCAGCTCCAGTCACACTGAAGCTTTCTTT. Amino acid sequence: CASSSSHTEAFF.

This clone was found a few times. The sample holds other DNA sequences that translate to the same CDR3. The chain links TRBV29-1 to TRBJ2-5, with TRBD1 identical over 7 bases. Germline V gives CDR1 SQVTM, CDR2 ANQGSEA. The CDR3 consists of 13 residues. With 2 bases clipped from V and 5 bases from J, the junction kept 5 bases outside the gene matches. The CDR3 reads CSVEMGRGETQYF. The CDR3, as DNA: TGCAGCGTTGAAATGGGCAGGGGGGAGACCCAGTACTTC.

The rearrangement links TRBV3-1 (or the pseudogene TRBV3-2) to TRBJ2-3; D is uncertain. Trimming pared 4 bases from V and 2 bases from J, leaving 10 bases between. The CDR3 is 14 amino acids. Germline values: CDR1 LGHDT, CDR2 YNNKEL (reference sequence). This chain's CDR3 is CASSPTSSTDTQYF. The CDR3 nucleotides are TGTGCCAGCAGCCCAACAAGTTCCACAGATACGCAGTATTTT.

This chain links TRBV7-2 with TRBJ1-1, with D possibly TRBD1 on 5 matching bases. Germline loops: CDR1 SGHTA, CDR2 FQGNSA. Between the trimmed V and J ends, which lost 1 base and 1 base, there was a span of 7 bases. The CDR3 is 14 residues long. CDR3 sequence reads: CASSLVRGNTEAFF. The CDR3 coding sequence is TGTGCCAGCAGCTTAGTAAGGGGGAACACTGAAGCTTTCTTT.

The chain employs TRBV3-1 (or the pseudogene TRBV3-2) and TRBJ1-1; 12 bases fit TRBD1. The germline CDR1 and CDR2 sequences are LGHDT and YNNKEL (reference sequence). After removal of 8 bases from V and 6 bases from J, the junction contained 4 bases not matched to a gene. The CDR3 spans 13 residues. CDR3: CASGGTGGAEAFF. The CDR3 DNA is TGTGCCAGCGGGGGGACAGGGGGCGCTGAAGCTTTCTTT.

The table lists this clone with a count of one. CDR3 sequence (DNA): TGCGCCAGCAGCGGGGGACAGGGATTGAACACTGAAGCTTTCTTT. It codes for CASSGGQGLNTEAFF. This sequence joins TRBV5-1 and TRBJ1-1, with TRBD1 matching over 9 bases. CDR3 length equals 15 residues. The V segment lost 4 bases and the J segment 0 bases; nucleotides outside the gene matches: 4. Germline CDR1 reads SGHRS; CDR2 reads YFSETQ.

The genes are TRBV6-5 and TRBJ1-2, with a possible D match to TRBD1 (6 bases). Deletions cut 1 base from V and 8 bases from J, with 17 bases between. Germline values: CDR1 MNHEY, CDR2 SVGAGI. CDR3 length: 15 residues. CDR3 residues: CASSYFLGGAQGYTF. The DNA for the CDR3 is TGTGCCAGCAGTTACTTTTTGGGGGGGGCGCAAGGCTACACCTTC.

This chain links TRBV7-9 with TRBJ2-1, with a possible D match to TRBD2 (6 bases). The CDR3 is 15 residues long. Germline V gene data show CDR1 as SEHNR and CDR2 as FQNEAQ (reference sequence). Trimming removed 4 bases at V and 0 bases at J, with 10 bases between. CDR3 bases: TGTGCCAGCAGCTCACCGGGGGACTCCTACAATGAGCAGTTCTTC. Protein: CASSSPGDSYNEQFF.

The chain employs TRBV7-8 and TRBJ1-5, with D possibly TRBD1 on 5 matching bases. V was trimmed by 3 bases and J by 3 bases, leaving 15 bases between them. The CDR3 has 16 amino acids. Germline V gives CDR1 SGHVS, CDR2 FQNEAQ. CDR3 in amino acids: CASSLGGGQINQPQHF. Written as DNA, the CDR3 is TGTGCCAGCAGCTTGGGTGGTGGACAAATCAATCAGCCCCAGCATTTT.

The chain links TRBV5-1 to TRBJ2-1; 10 bases agree with TRBD2. The germline V gene has CDR1 SGHRS and CDR2 YFSETQ. The CDR3 extends over 19 amino acids. V lost 5 bases and J lost 10; bases outside the gene matches: 24. As DNA, the CDR3 is TGCGCCAGCAGGATATACCCGGAACTAGCGGGATTCTCAGGAAAGGAGCAGTTCTTC. Translating gives CASRIYPELAGFSGKEQFF. The full variable domain, with the rest looked up from reference TRBV5-1 and TRBJ2-1, is KAGVTQTPRYLIKTRGQQVTLSCSPISGHRSVSWYQQTPGQGLQFLFEYFSETQRNKGNFPGRFSGRQFSNSRSEMNVSTLELGDSALYLCASRIYPELAGFSGKEQFFGPGTRLTVL.

This rearrangement joins TRBV18 to TRBJ2-1, with D perhaps matching TRBD1 (5 bases). In germline, CDR1 is KGHSH, CDR2 LQKENI. V shed 3 bases and J shed 8 bases, with 14 bases lying between them. CDR3 length: 14 residues. The CDR3 spells CASSPARTSDEQFF. In DNA, the CDR3 is TGTGCCAGCTCACCGGCCAGGACATCGGATGAGCAGTTCTTC.

The rearrangement joins TRBV6-7 to TRBJ1-1; perhaps TRBD1 as D (6 bases). TRBV6-7 is an ORF, with its function uncertain. V was cut by 8 bases and J by 0 bases, with 25 bases left in between. The CDR3 consists of 18 residues. DNA of the CDR3: TGTGCCAGCCTCGGCCCCCTACGGACAGTTAACATGAACACTGAAGCTTTCTTT. Protein sequence: CASLGPLRTVNMNTEAFF.

The chain is built from TRBV27 and TRBJ2-5; possibly TRBD1 for D (5 bases). V was pared by 5 bases and J by 4 bases, with 14 bases between. The CDR3 spans 14 residues. Germline V gene sequence: CDR1 MNHEY, CDR2 SMNVEV (reference sequence). CDR3 sequence reads: CASSANYRRETQYF. Written as DNA, the CDR3 is TGTGCCAGCAGTGCCAATTACAGGAGAGAGACCCAGTACTTC.

This clone appeared once. The rearrangement uses TRBV29-1 and TRBJ1-2, with 9 positions matching TRBD1. Unmatched junction bases numbered 9, after V lost 5 bases and J lost 2 bases. The CDR3 length is 15 residues. The germline V gene has CDR1 SQVTM and CDR2 ANQGSEA. The CDR3: CSVTRGQGLNYGYTF. The CDR3 DNA is TGCAGCGTTACCCGTGGACAGGGGCTAAACTATGGCTACACCTTC.

V gene TRBV7-2 combines with J gene TRBJ2-1, with a tentative D call TRBD1 (5 bases). The CDR3 consists of 14 residues. The germline V gene has CDR1 SGHTA and CDR2 FQGNSA. Trimming left V 4 bases short and J 7 bases short, with 14 bases between. The CDR3: CASSSQIRANEQFF. CDR3 nucleotide sequence: TGTGCCAGCAGCTCGCAGATCAGGGCTAATGAGCAGTTCTTC.

Only one count was recorded for this clone. J is TRBJ2-1 and V is TRBV12-5; 14 positions match TRBD2. CDR3 length: 15 amino acids. J lost 8 bases, V lost 3 bases, and 3 bases had no gene match. Germline V gene lookup returns CDR1 LGHNT and CDR2 FRNRAP. This CDR3 is CASGFEGLAGDEQFF. CDR3 in DNA: TGTGCTAGTGGTTTTGAGGGACTAGCGGGAGATGAGCAGTTCTTC.

This clone was seen a few times. The rearrangement joins TRBV28 to TRBJ1-1; unclear D gene. Germline V lookup: CDR1 MDHEN, CDR2 SYDVKM. V lost 7 bases, J lost 1 base, and 10 bases lay in between. There are 13 residues in the CDR3. The CDR3 nucleotides read TGTGCCAGCACCACGGCAGGGAACACTGAAGCTTTCTTT. Translation: CASTTAGNTEAFF.

The chain uses TRBV30 and TRBJ2-7; the match to TRBD1 covers 7 bases. Germline-derived CDR1 and CDR2 are GTSNPN and SVGIG (reference sequence). With 2 bases clipped from V and 4 bases from J, the junction kept 2 bases outside the gene matches. The CDR3 is made up of 12 amino acids. The CDR3 bases are TGTGCCTGGAGTAGGGACAGTTACGAGCAGTACTTC. Translation: CAWSRDSYEQYF. The variable domain in full, completed from reference TRBV30 and TRBJ2-7, reads SQTIHQWPATLVQPVGSPLSLECTVEGTSNPNLYWYRQAAGRGLQLLFYSVGIGQISSEVPQNLSASRPQDRQFILSSKKLLLSDSGFYLCAWSRDSYEQYFGPGTRLTVT.

CDR3 amino acids: CASSYRGLSNQPQHF. The DNA for the CDR3 is TGTGCCAGCAGTTACAGGGGATTGAGCAATCAGCCCCAGCATTTT. The V gene is TRBV6-5, the J gene TRBJ1-5; TRBD1 might be the D (5 bases). Germline V lookup: CDR1 MNHEY, CDR2 SVGAGI. The CDR3 totals 15 residues. The V gene lost 2 bases and the J gene lost 1 base, with 9 bases spanning the gap.